Listed here are 27 T cell receptor beta chains from one sample, sequenced in a study of T-cell reconstitution after alpha-beta-depleted transplantation in children. Unique molecular identifiers were built into the TCRbeta library. MiXCR was run by TCRdb on the PCR reads, yielding one entry per CDR3 protein. This sample has approximately 230,000 distinct CDR3 sequences, with more than 20% found just once. Sequencing was performed on PBMCs, taken before TCRalphabeta/CD19-depleted stem cell transplant. All receptors derive from a girl aged 2 to 10 with Fanconi anemia, due to receive a stem cell transplant.

The V and J genes are TRBV7-8 and TRBJ2-5; 9 bases are shared with TRBD2. The CDR3 runs to 16 residues. In germline, CDR1 is SGHVS, CDR2 FQNEAQ. J gave up 5 bases and V 2 bases, and 9 bases lay outside the gene matches. The CDR3 sequence: CASSLWVAGVSETQYF. CDR3 coding DNA: TGTGCCAGCAGCTTATGGGTAGCGGGAGTTAGTGAGACCCAGTACTTC.

This clonotype was observed at least ten times. This chain uses TRBV28 with TRBJ2-1; no clear D gene. Trimming left V 1 base short and J 10 bases short, with 5 bases between. Per germline, CDR1 MDHEN and CDR2 SYDVKM. The CDR3 contains 11 residues. The CDR3 loop is CASSLFGEQFF. In nucleotides, the CDR3 is TGTGCCAGCAGTTTATTTGGGGAGCAGTTCTTC.

This clonotype was seen ten or more times. V gene TRBV12-3 or TRBV12-4 combines with J gene TRBJ1-2; D is unresolved. Deletions cut 4 bases from V and 0 bases from J, with 12 bases between. The CDR3 has 15 amino acids. The DNA of the CDR3 is TGTGCCAGCAGTTCCGGACTCAGTCCTAACTATGGCTACACCTTC. Its protein product is CASSSGLSPNYGYTF.

This clonotype has a count of ten or more. The chain employs TRBV6-6 and TRBJ1-1, with TRBD1 identical over 7 bases. Germline V gives CDR1 MNHNY, CDR2 SVGAGI (reference sequence). This CDR3 spans 12 amino acids. V dropped 8 bases and J dropped 5; count of bases not matched to a gene: 5. This CDR3 reads CASSDRVTEAFF. CDR3 bases: TGTGCCAGCTCAGACAGGGTTACTGAAGCTTTCTTT.

This clonotype was detected ten times or more. V gene TRBV4-2 combines with J gene TRBJ1-1, with D possibly matching TRBD1 (5 bases). The CDR3 loop spans 12 amino acids. In germline, CDR1 is LGHNA, CDR2 YNFKEQ. Trimming left V 5 bases short and J 5 bases short, with 9 bases between. CDR3 in amino acids: CASSYRQTEAFF. The CDR3 region has the DNA TGTGCCAGCAGCTACAGACAGACTGAAGCTTTCTTT.

The chain recombines TRBV18 with TRBJ2-7; D is unresolved. The germline V and J ends were trimmed by 1 base and 2 bases, with 3 bases remaining between them. CDR3 length: 12 amino acids. Germline-derived CDR1 and CDR2 are KGHSH and LQKENI. CDR3 sequence (DNA): TGTGCCAGCTCACCACGGGCCTACGAGCAGTACTTC. Protein sequence: CASSPRAYEQYF.

The sample holds one count of this clonotype. This chain joins TRBV20-1 and TRBJ1-4; unclear D gene. Between the trimmed V and J ends, which lost 5 bases and 0 bases, there was a span of 7 bases. CDR1 is DFQATT, CDR2 SNEGSKA, per germline (reference sequence). The CDR3 sequence is 13 residues long. DNA for the CDR3: TGCAGTGCTTCCCGTTCAACTAATGAAAAACTGTTTTTT. Translating it yields CSASRSTNEKLFF.

This sequence joins TRBV9 and TRBJ2-3, with D unresolved. Trimming removed 0 bases at V and 4 bases at J, with 6 bases between. CDR3 length equals 13 residues. Germline V CDR1 and CDR2: SGDLS, YYNGEE. CDR3 in DNA: TGTGCCAGCAGCGTAGCTGGACCAGATACGCAGTATTTT. Encoded protein: CASSVAGPDTQYF.

This clonotype was found many times. The rearrangement links TRBV20-1 to TRBJ1-2, with TRBD1 matching 9 bases. The length of the CDR3 is 13 residues. J lost 4 bases, V lost 5 bases, and 5 bases had no gene match. Germline V gene data show CDR1 as DFQATT and CDR2 as SNEGSKA (reference sequence). The CDR3 region has the DNA TGCAGTGCTGGACCACAGGGGGCCTATGGCTACACCTTC. Translated: CSAGPQGAYGYTF.

This clonotype was seen repeatedly, ten times or more. The rearrangement joins TRBV12-3 or TRBV12-4 to TRBJ1-5; the D gene is possibly TRBD1 (5 bases). Trimming cost V 3 bases and J 0 bases, with 9 bases left between them. The CDR3 sequence is 15 residues long. The CDR3 is CASSLGPTSNQPQHF. The CDR3 region has the DNA TGTGCCAGCAGTTTGGGACCGACTAGCAATCAGCCCCAGCATTTT.

J is TRBJ2-2 and V is TRBV28, with 9 bases fitting TRBD1. Germline V gene lookup returns CDR1 MDHEN and CDR2 SYDVKM. The CDR3 is 15 residues long. The ends lost 2 bases at V and 4 bases at J; junction bases unmatched: 2. The CDR3 region is CASSLGDRATGELFF. In DNA form, the CDR3 reads TGTGCCAGCAGTTTAGGGGACAGGGCCACCGGGGAGCTGTTTTTT.

This clonotype came up many times. This rearrangement joins TRBV29-1 to TRBJ2-7; D not resolved. The CDR3 covers 11 residues. V lost 6 bases, J lost 1 base, and 7 bases lay in between. Germline V gives CDR1 SQVTM, CDR2 ANQGSEA. The CDR3 region is CSVDHSYEQYF. The CDR3, as DNA: TGCAGCGTGGACCATTCCTACGAGCAGTACTTC.

The gene calls are TRBV5-1 and TRBJ2-1; D is perhaps TRBD1 or TRBD2 (5 bases each). Germline CDR1 and CDR2: SGHRS and YFSETQ. The CDR3 runs to 19 residues. With 3 bases removed from V and 7 bases from J, the gap between germline ends came to 29 bases. The CDR3 reads CASSSIIFSGRRVLNEQFF. The CDR3 DNA reads as TGCGCCAGCAGCTCAATTATCTTCTCGGGACGCCGTGTGTTAAATGAGCAGTTCTTC.

The chain joins TRBV29-1 to TRBJ2-2, with 9 nucleotides matching TRBD2. Germline CDR1 SQVTM, CDR2 ANQGSEA. V lost 6 bases, J lost 6 bases, and 8 bases stayed unmatched. The CDR3 consists of 14 residues. For the CDR3, the DNA is TGCAGCGTGGATAGCGGGAGTTTTTCCGGGGAGCTGTTTTTT. Its protein product is CSVDSGSFSGELFF.

The rearrangement uses TRBV12-3 or TRBV12-4 and TRBJ2-1; D is perhaps TRBD2 (5 bases). This CDR3 region has 14 residues. V was cut by 3 bases and J by 6 bases, with 12 bases left in between. The CDR3, as DNA: TGTGCCAGCAGTTTCCTCGAGGGAGCCAATGAGCAGTTCTTC. It yields the protein CASSFLEGANEQFF.

The chain is built from TRBV5-1 and TRBJ2-7, with TRBD2 as a possible D gene (5 bases). Germline assignment: CDR1 SGHRS and CDR2 YFSETQ. The CDR3 covers 12 residues. The V end lost 0 bases, the J end lost 6 bases, and 7 bases lay between the germline ends. CDR3 region: CASSLDGVEQYF. The CDR3 nucleotides read TGCGCCAGCAGCTTGGACGGGGTCGAGCAGTACTTC.

V gene TRBV5-1 combines with J gene TRBJ1-5; tentative D call: TRBD1 (6 bases). CDR3 size: 12 residues. From germline, CDR1 is SGHRS and CDR2 YFSETQ. V shed 0 bases and J shed 12 bases, with 10 bases lying between them. In nucleotides, the CDR3 is TGCGCCAGCAGCTTGGAGGGGGAGAACCAGCATTTT. It specifies CASSLEGENQHF.

The table lists this clonotype with many counts. The chain recombines TRBV29-1 with TRBJ2-5; tentatively, D is TRBD1 (6 bases). With 7 bases removed from V and 1 base from J, the gap between germline ends came to 13 bases. The length of the CDR3 is 13 residues. Germline loops: CDR1 SQVTM, CDR2 ANQGSEA. The CDR3 is CSATQGFQETQYF. The CDR3 DNA reads TGCAGCGCGACGCAGGGGTTCCAAGAGACCCAGTACTTC. Full variable domain (remainder filled in from reference TRBV29-1 and TRBJ2-5): SAVISQKPSRDICQRGTSLTIQCQVDSQVTMMFWYRQQPGQSLTLIATANQGSEATYESGFVIDKFPISRPNLTFSTLTVSNMSPEDSSIYLCSATQGFQETQYFGPGTRLLVL.

This chain joins TRBV6-1 and TRBJ2-2; 12 nucleotides align to TRBD1. Per the germline V gene, CDR1 is MNHNS and CDR2 is SASEGT. The CDR3 runs to 16 residues. The junction had 8 bases not matched to a gene; V was cut back by 7 bases and J by 5 bases. In DNA form, the CDR3 reads TGTGCCAGCAATCCTAGGGACAGGGGGCGGACCGGGGAGCTGTTTTTT. Translation gives CASNPRDRGRTGELFF.

In this sample, this clonotype turned up a few times. This chain joins TRBV25-1 and TRBJ1-1; D remains unclear. V was clipped by 1 base and J by 6 bases, with 9 bases between them. The germline V gene has CDR1 MGHDK and CDR2 SYGVNS. CDR3 length equals 13 residues. The DNA of the CDR3 is TGTGCCAGCAGTGAATTAGGCTACCCTGAAGCTTTCTTT. It is translated as CASSELGYPEAFF.

The chain recombines TRBV18 with TRBJ1-1; 9 bases match TRBD1. The CDR3 has 13 residues. Germline-derived CDR1 and CDR2 are KGHSH and LQKENI. Trimming cost V 4 bases and J 6 bases; bases outside gene matches: 3. CDR3 amino acids: CASSQRQGAEAFF. CDR3 bases: TGTGCCAGCTCACAGAGACAGGGGGCTGAAGCTTTCTTT. Variable domain in full (rest from reference TRBV18 and TRBJ1-1): NAGVMQNPRHLVRRRGQEARLRCSPMKGHSHVYWYRQLPEEGLKFMVYLQKENIIDESGMPKERFSAEFPKEGPSILRIQQVVRGDSAAYFCASSQRQGAEAFFGQGTRLTVV.

The sample holds many counts of this clonotype. The CDR3 is CASSSRLADTGELFF. CDR3 nucleotide sequence: TGTGCCAGCAGTTCCAGACTAGCGGACACCGGGGAGCTGTTTTTT. This chain joins TRBV12-3 or TRBV12-4 and TRBJ2-2; 9 positions match TRBD2. The ends lost 4 bases at V and 3 bases at J; junction bases unmatched: 3. The CDR3 extends over 15 amino acids.

This clonotype was seen many times. A junction end diverges from the germline sequence, so it may reflect a read error. The gene calls are TRBV5-1 and TRBJ1-2; D is undetermined. CDR1 SGHRS and CDR2 YFSETQ come from the germline V gene. CDR3 length: 12 residues. The CDR3 DNA follows: TGTGCCAGCAGCTTGGACAACTATGGCTACACCTTC. Encoded protein: CASSLDNYGYTF.

This clonotype turned up a few times. The V gene is TRBV28, the J gene TRBJ2-3, with 9 bases that match TRBD2. Trimming cost V 2 bases and J 3 bases; bases outside gene matches: 9. The CDR3 covers 17 residues. Germline CDR1 and CDR2: MDHEN and SYDVKM. The CDR3 loop is CASSLAGGPPRTDTQYF. The DNA for the CDR3 is TGTGCCAGCAGTTTAGCGGGAGGGCCTCCACGGACAGATACGCAGTATTTT.

The rearrangement joins TRBV20-1 to TRBJ2-1; 8 bases align to TRBD1. In germline, CDR1 is DFQATT, CDR2 SNEGSKA (reference sequence). This CDR3 has 14 residues. V shed 3 bases, J shed 3 bases, and the junction held 4 bases outside the gene matches. The DNA of the CDR3 is TGCAGTGCTAGGGGACAGGCCGTCTACAATGAGCAGTTCTTC. It is translated as CSARGQAVYNEQFF.

The V and J genes are TRBV9 and TRBJ2-1; 9 bases are a match to TRBD2. J was trimmed by 7 bases and V by 2 bases; bases with no gene match: 10. From germline, CDR1 is SGDLS and CDR2 YYNGEE. The CDR3 length is 16 residues. The CDR3 loop is CASSVLAGEVWNEQFF. CDR3 nucleotides: TGTGCCAGCAGCGTGTTAGCGGGAGAAGTGTGGAATGAGCAGTTCTTC.

This sequence joins TRBV7-9 and TRBJ2-5; no definite D call. The germline V and J ends were trimmed by 0 bases and 2 bases, with 7 bases remaining between them. Germline V gene lookup returns CDR1 SEHNR and CDR2 FQNEAQ (reference sequence). This CDR3 contains 14 residues. The DNA of the CDR3 is TGTGCCAGCAGCTTAGCCCGGAGTCAAGAGACCCAGTACTTC. Protein product: CASSLARSQETQYF.